This paragraph covers one TCR beta chain sequence. The sample originates from a study of blood T cell repertoires in COVID-19. Turning to the study itself: Acute and convalescent COVID-19 specimens originated in the United States, Italy and Spain. The analysed material was cDNA or gDNA that came from T cells, B-cell-depleted T cells, or PBMCs.

In the original workflow: For nucleated cells, counts were estimated from reference gene primer amplification. TCRdb keeps only in-frame clones here, not all; method: immunoSEQ multiplex PCR. V and J calls and clone size are those listed in that table; D and trimming were worked out from the DNA. The sample yields around 65,000 clones, 65% to 85% seen once. The receptor was derived from a man aged 60 to 75 with acute or convalescent COVID-19. The specimen sequenced was peripheral blood.

This CDR3 is CSVDSGLAGEQFF. DNA of the CDR3: TGCAGCGTTGACTCGGGACTAGCGGGAGAGCAGTTCTTC. The genes are TRBV29-1 and TRBJ2-1; 13 bases are a match to TRBD2. Trimming cost V 3 bases and J 10 bases; bases outside gene matches: 3. CDR1 and CDR2 from the germline V gene are SQVTM and ANQGSEA. There are 13 residues in the CDR3.